Below are 23 T cell receptor beta chains sequenced from a single sample in a study of cytomegalovirus exposure and HLA in healthy donors. It was with 60 Vbeta and 13 Jbeta primers that the PCR ran. TCRdb's copy holds only in-frame clones and misses some; the assay was immunoSEQ multiplex PCR. The sample includes over 100,000 clones. Sequences were obtained from PBMCs. These receptors were collected from a man aged 35 to 55 in good health and CMV-seropositive.

The CDR3 here is CASSEARMVNQPQHF. The CDR3 region has the DNA TGTGCCAGCAGTGAAGCGCGGATGGTCAATCAGCCCCAGCATTTT. This chain joins TRBV6-1 and TRBJ1-5, with D uncertain. From germline, CDR1 is MNHNS and CDR2 SASEGT. The CDR3 extends over 15 amino acids. Trimming pared 0 bases from V and 3 bases from J, leaving 9 bases between.

This chain joins TRBV6-6 and TRBJ1-1; 12 nucleotides line up with TRBD1. Looked up from germline, CDR1 is MNHNY and CDR2 is SVGAGI (reference sequence). Unmatched junction bases numbered 8, after V lost 5 bases and J lost 4 bases. The CDR3 covers 16 residues. CDR3 residues: CASSSRDRGLGTEAFF. Here the CDR3 DNA reads TGTGCCAGCAGTAGCCGGGACAGGGGGCTTGGCACTGAAGCTTTCTTT.

V is TRBV5-1 and J is TRBJ2-5, with D possibly TRBD1 on 6 matching bases. This CDR3 has 12 residues. V was trimmed by 2 bases and J by 5 bases, leaving 7 bases between them. Germline V CDR1 and CDR2: SGHRS, YFSETQ. The CDR3 spells CASSFQGETQYF. CDR3 DNA sequence: TGCGCCAGCAGCTTTCAGGGGGAGACCCAGTACTTC. Based on the CDR3 plus reference TRBV5-1 and TRBJ2-5, the full variable domain is KAGVTQTPRYLIKTRGQQVTLSCSPISGHRSVSWYQQTPGQGLQFLFEYFSETQRNKGNFPGRFSGRQFSNSRSEMNVSTLELGDSALYLCASSFQGETQYFGPGTRLLVL.

J is TRBJ1-2 and V is TRBV29-1; 8 positions agree with TRBD1. Germline V lookup: CDR1 SQVTM, CDR2 ANQGSEA. V lost 3 bases, J lost 5 bases, and 5 bases stayed unmatched. The CDR3 loop spans 13 amino acids. Here the CDR3 DNA reads TGCAGCGTTGAGACAGGGGTTATTTATGGCTACACCTTC. Amino acids: CSVETGVIYGYTF.

The chain employs TRBV7-9 and TRBJ2-1; 14 bases agree with TRBD2. Looked up from germline, CDR1 is SEHNR and CDR2 is FQNEAQ (reference sequence). This CDR3 is built from 15 residues. V gave up 7 bases and J gave up 8 bases; unmatched junction bases: 7. The CDR3 DNA is TGTGCCAGCAACCCGGGACTAGCGGGAGTCTATGAGCAGTTCTTC. It specifies CASNPGLAGVYEQFF.

V is TRBV19 and J is TRBJ1-2, with D perhaps matching TRBD1 (5 bases). This CDR3 spans 14 amino acids. With 6 bases removed from V and 1 base from J, the gap between germline ends came to 12 bases. Germline V lookup: CDR1 LNHDA, CDR2 SQIVND (reference sequence). The CDR3 sequence: CASSRQRDNYGYTF. The DNA of the CDR3 is TGTGCCAGTAGCAGACAGCGTGATAACTATGGCTACACCTTC.

V usage is TRBV5-4 and J usage is TRBJ2-1; no definite D call. Germline assignment: CDR1 SGHNT and CDR2 YYREEE (reference sequence). The CDR3 covers 14 residues. The V gene lost 0 bases and the J gene lost 8 bases, with 12 bases spanning the gap. The CDR3 region is CASSLGAQSDEQFF. The CDR3 bases are TGTGCCAGCAGCTTGGGGGCCCAGTCAGATGAGCAGTTCTTC.

The chain recombines TRBV27 with TRBJ2-7; 9 nucleotides align to TRBD1. Germline CDR1 MNHEY, CDR2 SMNVEV (reference sequence). CDR3 size: 14 residues. The V segment lost 5 bases and the J segment 4 bases; nucleotides outside the gene matches: 6. The CDR3 protein is CASSETGGYYEQYF. Here the CDR3 DNA reads TGTGCCAGCAGTGAAACAGGGGGCTATTACGAGCAGTACTTC.

The rearrangement links TRBV2 to TRBJ2-3, with 7 bases aligning to TRBD1. The CDR3 has 15 amino acids. V lost 7 bases and J lost 0; bases outside the gene matches: 7. The germline gives CDR1 SNHLY, CDR2 FYNNEI. The CDR3 region is CASKLDRVSTDTQYF. In DNA, the CDR3 is TGTGCCAGCAAGTTAGACAGGGTTAGCACAGATACGCAGTATTTT.

The chain links TRBV27 to TRBJ2-3; D gene unclear. Trimming cost V 3 bases and J 11 bases, with 15 bases left between them. The length of the CDR3 is 13 residues. CDR1 and CDR2 (germline): MNHEY, SMNVEV (reference sequence). The CDR3 DNA reads TGTGCCAGCAGTTTCTCATCCTACGTTGGGCAGTATTTT. It is translated as CASSFSSYVGQYF.

V is TRBV28 and J is TRBJ1-2; D is ambiguous. This CDR3 is built from 13 residues. The V end was cut by 2 bases, the J end by 4 bases, with 8 bases between. Germline CDR1 MDHEN, CDR2 SYDVKM. The CDR3 loop reads CASSLRQVYGYTF. CDR3 DNA: TGTGCCAGCAGTTTAAGGCAGGTCTATGGCTACACCTTC.

The chain carries TRBV6-6 and TRBJ2-7; 7 positions match TRBD1. The CDR3 extends over 15 amino acids. The V gene's germline CDR1 is MNHNY and CDR2 SVGAGI (reference sequence). The junction had 12 bases not matched to a gene; V was cut back by 5 bases and J by 5 bases. The DNA of the CDR3 is TGTGCCAGCAGTCCTACCCCGACAGGGAGCCACGAGCAGTACTTC. It is translated as CASSPTPTGSHEQYF.

This chain joins TRBV5-6 and TRBJ2-7; 9 bases align to TRBD2. After removal of 4 bases from V and 9 bases from J, the junction contained 14 bases not matched to a gene. Germline V gives CDR1 SGHDT, CDR2 YYEEEE. This CDR3 has 15 residues. The CDR3 spells CASSVGLAPGRGQYF. The CDR3 nucleotides read TGTGCCAGCAGCGTCGGACTAGCGCCCGGACGAGGGCAGTACTTC.

The chain uses TRBV4-3 and TRBJ2-7, with 8 positions matching TRBD2. Germline values: CDR1 LGHNA, CDR2 YSLEER. The J segment lost 4 bases and the V segment lost 3 bases, leaving 8 bases of the junction unmatched. This CDR3 contains 15 residues. CDR3 sequence (DNA): TGCGCCAGCAGCCAGCGGGGGGATTCTTTATACGAGCAGTACTTC. Translating gives CASSQRGDSLYEQYF.

The genes are TRBV29-1 and TRBJ2-5; 11 bases align to TRBD1. The V gene's germline CDR1 is SQVTM and CDR2 ANQGSEA. Germline trimming cut 7 bases from V and 5 bases from J; bases unmatched to any gene: 18. The CDR3 is 17 residues long. This CDR3 is CSAEFGTGGTLGETQYF. CDR3 in DNA: TGCAGCGCCGAGTTCGGGACAGGGGGGACCCTCGGGGAGACCCAGTACTTC.

The V and J genes are TRBV6-1 and TRBJ1-3; D is unclear. The germline V gene encodes CDR1 MNHNS and CDR2 SASEGT. This CDR3 spans 12 amino acids. V was cut by 3 bases and J by 8 bases, with 8 bases left in between. CDR3 residues: CASSDPLDTIYF. CDR3 DNA sequence: TGTGCCAGCAGTGACCCCTTAGACACCATATATTTT.

V gene TRBV6-1 combines with J gene TRBJ2-1; 13 bases are shared with TRBD2. This CDR3 comprises 17 residues. V dropped 4 bases and J dropped 6; count of bases not matched to a gene: 9. Germline V gives CDR1 MNHNS, CDR2 SASEGT. CDR3 nucleotide sequence: TGTGCCAGCAGTGGTCGGACTAGCGGGAGTACGGGCAATGAGCAGTTCTTC. Protein: CASSGRTSGSTGNEQFF.

V usage is TRBV7-8 and J usage is TRBJ2-7, with 7 bases that match TRBD2. There are 15 residues in the CDR3. Per the germline V gene, CDR1 is SGHVS and CDR2 is FQNEAQ. With 1 base clipped from V and 4 bases from J, the junction kept 7 bases outside the gene matches. CDR3 in DNA: TGTGCCAGCAGCTTAGGAGGTGCGGGAGCTTACGAGCAGTACTTC. It encodes CASSLGGAGAYEQYF.

This chain uses TRBV4-1 with TRBJ2-7, with a weak D call TRBD2 (5 bases). The CDR3 is made up of 14 amino acids. The V and J ends lost 1 base and 2 bases respectively, with 9 bases between them. Germline CDR1 is MGHRA and CDR2 is YSYEKL. CDR3 in DNA: TGCGCCAGCAGCCAAGGCCTCGGGGCCTACGAGCAGTACTTC. Translation gives CASSQGLGAYEQYF.

The CDR3 nucleotides read TGTGCCAGCAGCCAAGGCGGGAGACACGAGCAGTACTTC. It translates to CASSQGGRHEQYF. V usage is TRBV4-2 and J usage is TRBJ2-7; the match to TRBD2 covers 7 bases. There are 13 residues in the CDR3. The trim removed 1 base at V and 5 bases at J, leaving 2 bases unmatched. The V gene's germline CDR1 is LGHNA and CDR2 YNFKEQ.

V gene TRBV10-2 combines with J gene TRBJ2-3; TRBD2 aligns across 12 bases. The germline gives CDR1 WSHSY, CDR2 SAAADI. The CDR3 is made up of 15 amino acids. V was pared by 5 bases and J by 3 bases, with 3 bases of the junction left unmatched. CDR3 sequence (DNA): TGCGCCAGCAGTACCGGGACTAGCGGGACAGATACGCAGTATTTT. Translating gives CASSTGTSGTDTQYF.

This chain uses TRBV5-1 with TRBJ2-2; 8 bases match TRBD1. From germline, CDR1 is SGHRS and CDR2 YFSETQ. The trim removed 4 bases at V and 7 bases at J, leaving 9 bases unmatched. This CDR3 has 15 residues. The chain's CDR3 is CASSALGQGIGELFF. The CDR3 bases are TGCGCCAGCAGCGCGCTCGGACAGGGCATCGGGGAGCTGTTTTTT.

This chain uses TRBV29-1 with TRBJ2-2; TRBD1 matches 10 bases. The CDR3 is made up of 12 amino acids. CDR1 is SQVTM and CDR2 is ANQGSEA in the germline V gene. V lost 6 bases to trimming and J lost 5 bases; unmatched junction nucleotides: 0. CDR3 sequence reads: CSVGQGTGELFF. Here the CDR3 DNA reads TGCAGCGTGGGACAGGGGACCGGGGAGCTGTTTTTT.